The 31 T cell receptor beta chains below all came from one sample that was sequenced in a study of cytomegalovirus exposure and HLA in healthy donors. With 60 Vbeta and 13 Jbeta primers, the PCR was carried out. The assay was immunoSEQ multiplex PCR, and TCRdb's table has in-frame clones only and misses some. Among 110,000 to 150,000 clones, roughly 9.7% were seen once, and the ten largest hold roughly 2%. The sequencing input was PBMCs. These receptors were collected from a man aged 50-59 years in good health and CMV-seronegative.

This chain uses TRBV27 with TRBJ2-7; TRBD1 agrees at 9 bases. The germline gives CDR1 MNHEY, CDR2 SMNVEV (reference sequence). CDR3 length: 14 residues. V shed 3 bases and J 3 bases; nucleotides not matched to a gene: 3. CDR3 region: CASSLTGGDYEQYF. The CDR3 nucleotides read TGTGCCAGCAGTTTGACAGGGGGGGACTACGAGCAGTACTTC.

Only a few counts were recorded for this clone. This rearrangement joins TRBV7-9 to TRBJ2-2, with TRBD1 matching over 8 bases. The CDR3 extends over 16 amino acids. V trimming: 1 base; J trimming: 6 bases; junction bases outside the gene matches: 7. Looked up from germline, CDR1 is SEHNR and CDR2 is FQNEAQ (reference sequence). CDR3 DNA: TGTGCCAGCAGCTTAGAATACAGGGGGTTCGCCGGGGAGCTGTTTTTT. Amino acid sequence: CASSLEYRGFAGELFF.

This clone was counted a few times. This rearrangement joins TRBV7-9 to TRBJ2-3, with 11 bases matching TRBD2. The trim removed 6 bases at V and 5 bases at J, leaving 10 bases unmatched. This CDR3 contains 16 residues. Germline CDR1 reads SEHNR; CDR2 reads FQNEAQ (reference sequence). The CDR3 DNA sequence: TGTGCCAGCAGGAGTAGCGGGAGGGTAGCTAAAGATACGCAGTATTTT. It specifies CASRSSGRVAKDTQYF. The entire variable domain, with the rest obtained from reference TRBV7-9 and TRBJ2-3, is as follows: DTGVSQNPRHKITKRGQNVTFRCDPISEHNRLYWYRQTLGQGPEFLTYFQNEAQLEKSRLLSDRFSAERPKGSFSTLEIQRTEQGDSAMYLCASRSSGRVAKDTQYFGPGTRLTVL.

This rearrangement joins TRBV28 to TRBJ2-7; D may be TRBD1 (6 bases). This CDR3 has 14 amino acids. The germline CDR1 and CDR2 sequences are MDHEN and SYDVKM. The V end was cut by 3 bases, the J end by 5 bases, with 14 bases between. The CDR3 region has the DNA TGTGCCAGCAGTTTGGACAGCGCCTTCAACGAGCAGTACTTC. As protein: CASSLDSAFNEQYF.

The table lists this clone with a few counts. V and J are TRBV19 and TRBJ2-7, with TRBD1 matching over 7 bases. CDR3 length equals 16 residues. The ends lost 2 bases at V and 3 bases at J; junction bases unmatched: 10. Germline lookup yields CDR1 LNHDA and CDR2 SQIVND (reference sequence). This CDR3 is CASSIRSKTGLYEQYF. The CDR3 coding sequence is TGTGCCAGTAGTATACGATCCAAGACAGGGCTCTACGAGCAGTACTTC.

The sample holds a few counts of this clone. This sequence joins TRBV5-6 and TRBJ1-1, with no clear D. The CDR3 is 15 residues long. V dropped 1 base and J dropped 1 base, with 11 bases sitting between them. The germline gives CDR1 SGHDT, CDR2 YYEEEE. The CDR3 DNA sequence: TGTGCCAGCAGCTTGTTGGCCAACCCGAACACTGAAGCTTTCTTT. Encoded protein: CASSLLANPNTEAFF.

This clone was observed a few times. J is TRBJ1-1 and V is TRBV5-1; no reliable D call. Germline V gene lookup returns CDR1 SGHRS and CDR2 YFSETQ. The CDR3 length is 14 residues. With 0 bases removed from V and 1 base from J, the gap between germline ends came to 7 bases. Written as DNA, the CDR3 is TGCGCCAGCAGCTTGGCTCAGGCGAACACTGAAGCTTTCTTT. It is translated as CASSLAQANTEAFF.

The J gene is TRBJ2-1, the V gene TRBV7-3, with 10 bases that match TRBD2. V lost 2 bases to trimming and J lost 11 bases; unmatched junction nucleotides: 3. This CDR3 is 13 amino acids long. Germline CDR1 is SGHTA and CDR2 is FQGTGA. CDR3 DNA: TGTGCCAGCAGCTTACCGGGACTAGCGAAGCAGTTCTTC. Translating gives CASSLPGLAKQFF.

The chain carries TRBV7-2 and TRBJ2-2, with D perhaps matching TRBD1 (5 bases). CDR3 size: 16 residues. V shed 8 bases and J shed 3 bases, with 19 bases lying between them. Germline CDR1 reads SGHTA; CDR2 reads FQGNSA. The CDR3 DNA follows: TGTGCCAGCCCCGGTAGACAAACAGGATACACCGGGGAGCTGTTTTTT. As protein: CASPGRQTGYTGELFF. The whole variable domain, remainder taken from reference TRBV7-2 and TRBJ2-2, is GAGVSQSPSNKVTEKGKDVELRCDPISGHTALYWYRQSLGQGLEFLIYFQGNSAPDKSGLPSDRFSAERTGGSVSTLTIQRTQQEDSAVYLCASPGRQTGYTGELFFGEGSRLTVL.

This clone was found a few times. The chain joins TRBV7-2 to TRBJ2-3, with D perhaps matching TRBD1 (5 bases). V gave up 1 base and J gave up 3 bases, with 11 bases separating them. The germline V gene has CDR1 SGHTA and CDR2 FQGNSA. The CDR3 extends over 15 amino acids. As DNA, the CDR3 is TGTGCCAGCAGCTTAGTCCGGCCAGGGACAGATACGCAGTATTTT. Protein product: CASSLVRPGTDTQYF. The variable domain in full, with the rest retrieved from reference TRBV7-2 and TRBJ2-3, is GAGVSQSPSNKVTEKGKDVELRCDPISGHTALYWYRQSLGQGLEFLIYFQGNSAPDKSGLPSDRFSAERTGGSVSTLTIQRTQQEDSAVYLCASSLVRPGTDTQYFGPGTRLTVL.

This clone came up a few times. The chain couples TRBV5-6 to TRBJ1-5; 8 nucleotides align to TRBD1. Trimming cost V 2 bases and J 0 bases; bases outside gene matches: 7. The CDR3 has 17 residues. Germline CDR1 reads SGHDT; CDR2 reads YYEEEE. CDR3 nucleotides: TGTGCCAGCAGCTTATGGACAGGGCCCGTTAGCAATCAGCCCCAGCATTTT. It codes for CASSLWTGPVSNQPQHF.

In this sample, this clone turned up a few times. The chain links TRBV7-8 to TRBJ2-2; 8 positions match TRBD1. The germline V gene encodes CDR1 SGHVS and CDR2 FQNEAQ. The CDR3 consists of 15 residues. Trimming removed 5 bases from V and 3 bases from J; junction bases left unmatched: 5. The CDR3 loop reads CASSPGTGYTGELFF. CDR3 DNA: TGTGCCAGCAGCCCAGGGACAGGATACACCGGGGAGCTGTTTTTT.

This rearrangement joins TRBV7-2 to TRBJ2-7; 7 bases line up with TRBD1. Germline V gene data show CDR1 as SGHTA and CDR2 as FQGNSA. V was pared by 6 bases and J by 5 bases, with 13 bases of the junction left unmatched. The CDR3 has 15 residues. The CDR3 bases are TGTGCCAGCAGACCCAACAGGGGTCCCAAAGACGAGCAGTACTTC. Translating gives CASRPNRGPKDEQYF. The variable domain in full, with the rest retrieved from reference TRBV7-2 and TRBJ2-7, is GAGVSQSPSNKVTEKGKDVELRCDPISGHTALYWYRQSLGQGLEFLIYFQGNSAPDKSGLPSDRFSAERTGGSVSTLTIQRTQQEDSAVYLCASRPNRGPKDEQYFGPGTRLTVT.

This chain links TRBV6-1 with TRBJ2-3; 8 bases align to TRBD1. The J segment lost 1 base and the V segment lost 11 bases, leaving 11 bases of the junction unmatched. The CDR3 totals 15 residues. CDR1 MNHNS and CDR2 SASEGT come from the germline V gene. The CDR3: CAGTPQGAGTDTQYF. For the CDR3, the DNA is TGTGCCGGGACTCCCCAGGGGGCTGGCACAGATACGCAGTATTTT.

The V gene is TRBV6-5, the J gene TRBJ1-1; D remains unclear. V lost 6 bases to trimming and J lost 1 base, with 9 bases between them. The CDR3 is 13 amino acids. CDR1 is MNHEY, CDR2 SVGAGI, per germline. In nucleotides, the CDR3 is TGTGCCAGCAGGGAGGACGGGAACACTGAAGCTTTCTTT. Residues: CASREDGNTEAFF.

The chain recombines TRBV10-1 with TRBJ1-2, with 7 bases aligning to TRBD1. V trimming: 4 bases; J trimming: 8 bases; junction bases outside the gene matches: 7. CDR3 size: 13 residues. Germline lookup yields CDR1 WNHNN and CDR2 SYGVQD (reference sequence). This CDR3 is CASSADRAQGYTF. CDR3 nucleotides: TGCGCCAGCAGTGCCGACAGGGCGCAGGGCTACACCTTC.

V and J are TRBV6-6 and TRBJ1-1; 7 bases match TRBD1. The CDR3 is 14 residues long. CDR1 MNHNY and CDR2 SVGAGI come from the germline V gene (reference sequence). V shed 3 bases, J shed 6 bases, and the junction held 7 bases outside the gene matches. The CDR3 reads CASSYGDSLSEAFF. The CDR3 region has the DNA TGTGCCAGCAGTTATGGGGACAGCCTCTCTGAAGCTTTCTTT.

The J gene is TRBJ2-7, the V gene TRBV5-1, with 10 bases aligning to TRBD1. The CDR3 runs to 15 residues. The V and J ends lost 4 bases and 9 bases, in that order; junction bases with no gene match: 13. The V gene's germline CDR1 is SGHRS and CDR2 YFSETQ. The DNA of the CDR3 is TGCGCCAGCAGCCCTGAGGGACAGGGGCGGGACGGGCAGTACTTC. Translation: CASSPEGQGRDGQYF.

This clone has only one observation. The chain has TRBV10-3 and TRBJ1-5; D perhaps matches TRBD1 (5 bases). The CDR3 loop spans 13 amino acids. The germline V gene has CDR1 ENHRY and CDR2 SYGVKD. V lost 4 bases and J 2 bases, leaving 6 bases between the germline ends. CDR3 in DNA: TGTGCCATCAGTGGCAGGGGCAATCAGCCCCAGCATTTT. Translation: CAISGRGNQPQHF.

This clone was seen a few times. The chain joins TRBV19 to TRBJ2-2; 8 nucleotides agree with TRBD1. Germline lookup yields CDR1 LNHDA and CDR2 SQIVND (reference sequence). This CDR3 region has 17 residues. V shed 1 base and J 0 bases; nucleotides not matched to a gene: 4. CDR3 loop: CASSIGPDRANTGELFF. CDR3 bases: TGTGCCAGTAGTATAGGGCCGGACAGGGCGAACACCGGGGAGCTGTTTTTT.

This clone was found a few times. The rearrangement links TRBV28 to TRBJ1-1, with D possibly TRBD1 on 5 matching bases. CDR1 and CDR2 (germline): MDHEN, SYDVKM. This CDR3 spans 15 amino acids. The V end lost 6 bases, the J end lost 0 bases, and 14 bases lay between the germline ends. The CDR3, as DNA: TGTGCCAGCAGACCCCCGGGACTTATGAACACTGAAGCTTTCTTT. The encoded protein is CASRPPGLMNTEAFF.

The chain has TRBV6-5 and TRBJ2-5; 9 bases map to TRBD2. The CDR3 sequence is 14 residues long. In germline, CDR1 is MNHEY, CDR2 SVGAGI. The trim removed 5 bases at V and 14 bases at J, leaving 15 bases unmatched. CDR3 coding DNA: TGTGCCAGCAGTCTTGCAGCGGGGGGCACCGGGCCATACTTC. The encoded protein is CASSLAAGGTGPYF.

The chain combines TRBV25-1 with TRBJ1-2; TRBD1 aligns across 11 bases. J was trimmed by 4 bases and V by 7 bases; bases with no gene match: 8. The CDR3 sequence is 15 residues long. CDR1 and CDR2 (germline): MGHDK, SYGVNS. The CDR3 region has the DNA TGTGCCAGCACCGGACAGGGGGCTTCTTCCTATGGCTACACCTTC. This sequence encodes CASTGQGASSYGYTF.

This clone was seen a few times. The chain joins TRBV5-1 to TRBJ2-1; possibly TRBD2 for D (5 bases). Trimming took off 4 bases at V and 6 bases at J, with 11 bases between the two ends. The CDR3 spans 13 residues. Per the germline V gene, CDR1 is SGHRS and CDR2 is YFSETQ. The CDR3 loop reads CASSAGLSNEQFF. The CDR3 DNA reads as TGCGCCAGCAGCGCTGGACTGAGCAATGAGCAGTTCTTC.

The rearrangement uses TRBV2 and TRBJ2-1; TRBD2 agrees at 7 bases. The J segment lost 8 bases and the V segment lost 4 bases, leaving 14 bases of the junction unmatched. The CDR3 is made up of 16 amino acids. From germline, CDR1 is SNHLY and CDR2 FYNNEI. DNA for the CDR3: TGTGCCAGCAGTGGAGGGCTAGCGGACCCTCTGCATGAGCAGTTCTTC. It translates to CASSGGLADPLHEQFF.

The chain uses TRBV9 and TRBJ2-5; 9 bases line up with TRBD1. Trimming cost V 3 bases and J 4 bases; bases outside gene matches: 4. Germline loops: CDR1 SGDLS, CDR2 YYNGEE. The CDR3 contains 14 residues. The CDR3 DNA reads TGTGCCAGCAGCGGACAGGGGGTAGGAGAGACCCAGTACTTC. Its translation is CASSGQGVGETQYF.

This chain connects TRBV5-1 to TRBJ2-3, with D possibly being TRBD2 (6 bases). The CDR3 loop spans 13 amino acids. Germline V gene lookup returns CDR1 SGHRS and CDR2 YFSETQ. The germline V and J ends were trimmed by 0 bases and 4 bases, with 6 bases remaining between them. The CDR3 region is CASSLGGADTQYF. As DNA, the CDR3 is TGCGCCAGCAGCTTGGGCGGGGCAGATACGCAGTATTTT. Together with reference TRBV5-1 and TRBJ2-3, the CDR3 gives the full variable domain: KAGVTQTPRYLIKTRGQQVTLSCSPISGHRSVSWYQQTPGQGLQFLFEYFSETQRNKGNFPGRFSGRQFSNSRSEMNVSTLELGDSALYLCASSLGGADTQYFGPGTRLTVL.

V is TRBV10-2 and J is TRBJ1-5, with D possibly TRBD1 on 6 matching bases. V lost 2 bases, J lost 1 base, and 21 bases lay in between. The CDR3 has 19 amino acids. Germline V gives CDR1 WSHSY, CDR2 SAAADI. This chain's CDR3 is CASSEMKFGAGTSNQPQHF. The CDR3 DNA sequence: TGCGCCAGCAGTGAGATGAAGTTTGGGGCAGGGACAAGCAATCAGCCCCAGCATTTT.

This chain uses TRBV5-1 with TRBJ2-3; 9 positions agree with TRBD2. Trimming at V came to 0 bases and at J to 6 bases, leaving 8 bases not matched to a gene. Germline V lookup: CDR1 SGHRS, CDR2 YFSETQ. The CDR3 is 16 amino acids. The CDR3 sequence: CASSLERGGVLDTQYF. The DNA of the CDR3 is TGCGCCAGCAGCTTGGAACGCGGGGGGGTTCTGGATACGCAGTATTTT. The whole variable domain, filled in from reference TRBV5-1 and TRBJ2-3, reads KAGVTQTPRYLIKTRGQQVTLSCSPISGHRSVSWYQQTPGQGLQFLFEYFSETQRNKGNFPGRFSGRQFSNSRSEMNVSTLELGDSALYLCASSLERGGVLDTQYFGPGTRLTVL.

In this sample, this clone turned up a few times. This chain uses TRBV15 with TRBJ2-6; 7 bases match TRBD2. J was trimmed by 4 bases and V by 5 bases; bases with no gene match: 5. Germline loops: CDR1 LNHNV, CDR2 YYDKDF (reference sequence). CDR3 length equals 15 residues. CDR3 in DNA: TGTGCCACCAGCCCCGGGGGGTCGGGGGCCAACGTCCTGACTTTC. Its protein is CATSPGGSGANVLTF.

This clone was seen only a few times. This chain joins TRBV29-1 and TRBJ1-2; no clear D. This CDR3 is built from 13 residues. Germline V lookup: CDR1 SQVTM, CDR2 ANQGSEA. With 2 bases removed from V and 7 bases from J, the gap between germline ends came to 14 bases. CDR3 in amino acids: CSVEPLVRGGYTF. The CDR3 nucleotides read TGCAGCGTTGAACCGTTGGTACGAGGTGGCTACACCTTC.